A single sample is the source of the 11 T cell receptor beta chains below, sequenced in a study of sequential checkpoint blockade in melanoma (dated by TCRdb to between 2019 and 2020). Library prep was done by the immunoSEQ multiplex PCR assay. TCRdb took this table from immuneACCESS and kept in-frame rearrangements with V and J called. Such tables lack part of the clones; where checked against another copy, unresolved V genes explain under half of the gap, and the rest is unexplained. The sample records thousands of clones, over 40% of which are singletons. Jointly, the top ten make up 27% of the sample. Taken with the paper, the label for treatment or condition translates to: randomized to nivolumab then ipilimumab (arm A) or the reverse (arm B). The sequences come from CD8+ T cells sorted from blood (inferred from file names), collected from a patient given nivolumab and ipilimumab in sequence. The receptors here all came from a human patient with melanoma. Some clones in this sample may be carry-over from other donors' samples.

In its sample, this clone was seen a few times. The rearrangement uses TRBV7-9 and TRBJ2-7, with 9 bases matching TRBD1. V was pared by 1 base and J by 12 bases, with 7 bases of the junction left unmatched. CDR1 and CDR2 from the germline V gene are SEHNR and FQNEAQ (reference sequence). There are 13 residues in the CDR3. The CDR3 DNA reads TGTGCCAGCAGCTTAGGGACAGGGGAACTAAGGTACTTC. Translation: CASSLGTGELRYF.

This clone was seen a few times. The V and J genes are TRBV6-1 and TRBJ1-2; D gene unclear. V was pared by 2 bases and J by 7 bases, with 11 bases between. Germline CDR1 and CDR2: MNHNS and SASEGT. This CDR3 has 13 amino acids. The CDR3: CASSEPSGFGYTF. The CDR3, as DNA: TGTGCCAGCAGTGAACCCTCGGGGTTTGGCTACACCTTC.

V gene TRBV6-5 combines with J gene TRBJ1-5; D is possibly TRBD1 (6 bases). Per germline, CDR1 MNHEY and CDR2 SVGAGI. The CDR3 consists of 13 residues. V lost 5 bases and J lost 6, with 11 bases in between. The CDR3 nucleotides are TGTGCCAGCAGTCAACAGGGCGGTCAGCCCCAGCATTTT. As protein: CASSQQGGQPQHF.

V is TRBV5-1 and J is TRBJ2-7, with TRBD2 as a possible D gene (6 bases). From germline, CDR1 is SGHRS and CDR2 YFSETQ. The CDR3 has 16 amino acids. With 1 base removed from V and 2 bases from J, the gap between germline ends came to 16 bases. The CDR3 here is CASSLLGLEGTYEQYF. The CDR3 DNA follows: TGCGCCAGCAGCTTGTTAGGTTTGGAGGGAACCTACGAGCAGTACTTC.

The rearrangement links TRBV6-1 to TRBJ1-2; TRBD1 might be the D (5 bases). Germline V gives CDR1 MNHNS, CDR2 SASEGT. Trimming pared 2 bases from V and 6 bases from J, leaving 10 bases between. The CDR3 has 13 residues. The CDR3, as DNA: TGTGCCAGCAGTGAATATCGGGGGGATGGCTACACCTTC. Translation: CASSEYRGDGYTF.

On this clone itself: Mismatch with germline at one junction end may stem from a read error. V and J are TRBV7-9 and TRBJ2-7; D is undetermined. The CDR3 spans 14 residues. The germline V gene encodes CDR1 SEHNR and CDR2 FQNEAQ (reference sequence). The chain's CDR3 is CASSLADTAYEKYF. For the CDR3, the DNA is TGTGCCAGCAGCTTAGCTGACACAGCCTACGAGAAGTACTTC.

The rearrangement joins TRBV7-9 to TRBJ2-7; 7 bases match TRBD2. CDR1 is SEHNR and CDR2 is FQNEAQ in the germline V gene (reference sequence). J was trimmed by 5 bases and V by 1 base; bases with no gene match: 5. The CDR3 has 14 amino acids. The CDR3 sequence is CASSLVGTIHEQYF. The CDR3 DNA is TGTGCCAGCAGCTTAGTTGGGACTATCCACGAGCAGTACTTC.

This clone was found a few times. The chain recombines TRBV19 with TRBJ2-7, with TRBD1 as a possible D gene (7 bases). This CDR3 is built from 15 residues. Trimming took off 5 bases at V and 3 bases at J, with 17 bases between the two ends. Germline CDR1 reads LNHDA; CDR2 reads SQIVND (reference sequence). CDR3 DNA sequence: TGTGCCAGTAGTGACAGGGTGGGGGGACTCTACGAGCAGTACTTC. This encodes CASSDRVGGLYEQYF.

This rearrangement joins TRBV9 to TRBJ2-7; possible D gene TRBD2, 6 bases. The CDR3 is 15 residues long. The V end was cut by 5 bases, the J end by 7 bases, with 22 bases between. Looked up from germline, CDR1 is SGDLS and CDR2 is YYNGEE. Here the CDR3 reads CASSGGAGDVGEQYF. In DNA, the CDR3 is TGTGCCAGCAGTGGAGGGGCGGGTGATGTTGGGGAGCAGTACTTC. The full variable domain, rest sourced from reference TRBV9 and TRBJ2-7, is DSGVTQTPKHLITATGQRVTLRCSPRSGDLSVYWYQQSLDQGLQFLIQYYNGEERAKGNILERFSAQQFPDLHSELNLSSLELGDSALYFCASSGGAGDVGEQYFGPGTRLTVT.

This clone came up a few times. V usage is TRBV28 and J usage is TRBJ2-7; 7 nucleotides agree with TRBD2. Trimming cost V 10 bases and J 3 bases; bases outside gene matches: 9. Germline CDR1 and CDR2: MDHEN and SYDVKM. The length of the CDR3 is 13 residues. CDR3 DNA: TGTGCCACCAATTCCCTAGCGGACTACGAGCAGTACTTC. It specifies CATNSLADYEQYF.

CDR3 sequence reads: CASSQVGQTYEQYF. CDR3 bases: TGCGCCAGCAGCCAAGTGGGACAGACCTACGAGCAGTACTTC. This chain connects TRBV4-1 to TRBJ2-7, with 7 bases aligning to TRBD1. Germline CDR1 is MGHRA and CDR2 is YSYEKL. CDR3 size: 14 residues. With 1 base clipped from V and 2 bases from J, the junction kept 2 bases outside the gene matches.